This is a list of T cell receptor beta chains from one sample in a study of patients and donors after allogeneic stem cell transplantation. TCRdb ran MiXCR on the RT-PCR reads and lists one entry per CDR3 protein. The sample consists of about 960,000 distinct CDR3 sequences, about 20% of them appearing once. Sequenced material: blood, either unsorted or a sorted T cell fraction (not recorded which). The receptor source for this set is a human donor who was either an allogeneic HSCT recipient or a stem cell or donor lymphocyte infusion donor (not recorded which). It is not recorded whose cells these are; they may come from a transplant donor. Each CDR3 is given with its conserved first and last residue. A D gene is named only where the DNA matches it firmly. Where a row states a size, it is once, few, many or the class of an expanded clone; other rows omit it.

CDR3: CASSQLRQGYEQYF; DNA: TGTGCCAGCAGCCAGTTGAGGCAGGGCTACGAGCAGTACTTC; size: few; J: TRBJ2-7; D: .; V: TRBV14
CDR3: CASRALEAYVNTGELFF; DNA: TGTGCCAGCAGGGCCCTAGAGGCGTACGTGAACACCGGGGAGCTGTTTTTT; size: many; J: TRBJ2-2; D: .; V: TRBV12-3/TRBV12-4
CDR3: CSALAAGGRYNEQFF; DNA: TGCAGTGCCCTAGCCGCGGGGGGGCGTTACAATGAGCAGTTCTTC; size: few; J: TRBJ2-1; D: TRBD2; V: TRBV20-1
CDR3: CASSLEGPRDTQYF; DNA: TGTGCCAGCAGTTTAGAGGGGCCCCGGGATACGCAGTATTTT; size: many; J: TRBJ2-3; D: .; V: TRBV12-3/TRBV12-4
CDR3: CAINGEGTEAFF; DNA: TGTGCCATCAACGGGGAGGGCACTGAAGCTTTCTTT; size: many; J: TRBJ1-1; D: .; V: TRBV24-1
CDR3: CASSVGTGLYGYTF; DNA: TGTGCCAGCAGCGTAGGTACAGGCCTCTATGGCTACACCTTC; size: few; J: TRBJ1-2; D: .; V: TRBV9
CDR3: CASSLAGGPKGEQFF; DNA: TGTGCCAGCAGTTTAGCGGGAGGGCCTAAAGGGGAGCAGTTCTTC; size: .; J: TRBJ2-1; D: TRBD2; V: TRBV25-1
CDR3: CASSTRREGAVKNTEAFF; DNA: TGTGCCAGCAGCACCCGCCGGGAGGGGGCGGTAAAAAACACTGAAGCTTTCTTT; size: .; J: TRBJ1-1; D: TRBD1; V: TRBV9
CDR3: CASSIVTGGPSNEQFF; DNA: TGTGCCAGTAGTATAGTAACGGGAGGGCCTAGCAATGAGCAGTTCTTC; size: few; J: TRBJ2-1; D: TRBD2; V: TRBV19
CDR3: CASSNRTSGNSDTQYF; DNA: TGTGCCAGCTCAAACAGGACTAGCGGTAACTCGGATACGCAGTATTTT; size: .; J: TRBJ2-3; D: TRBD2; V: TRBV18
CDR3: CASSFRSGRVDYEQYF; DNA: TGTGCCAGCAGCTTTCGGTCGGGGAGGGTTGACTACGAGCAGTACTTC; size: few; J: TRBJ2-7; D: TRBD2; V: TRBV5-5
CDR3: CSARDFREGTDTQYF; DNA: TGCAGTGCTAGAGATTTCCGGGAGGGCACAGATACGCAGTATTTT; size: once; J: TRBJ2-3; D: TRBD2; V: TRBV20-1
CDR3: CASSDDRGLDEQFF; DNA: TGTGCCAGCAGTGACGACAGGGGGTTGGATGAGCAGTTCTTC; size: few; J: TRBJ2-1; D: TRBD1; V: TRBV25-1
CDR3: CASSPDFNQPQHF; DNA: TGTGCCAGCAGCCCCGATTTCAATCAGCCCCAGCATTTT; size: few; J: TRBJ1-5; D: .; V: TRBV7-6
CDR3: CASSLGEERRGGTF; DNA: TGTGCCAGCAGCTTAGGGGAGGAGCGGAGGGGCGGGACCTTC; size: few; J: TRBJ1-2; D: .; V: TRBV7-2
CDR3: CSASPGYEQYF; DNA: TGCAGTGCTAGTCCAGGGTACGAGCAGTACTTC; size: many; J: TRBJ2-7; D: .; V: TRBV20-1
CDR3: CASSQWRQYTGELFF; DNA: TGTGCCAGCAGCCAATGGAGACAGTACACCGGGGAGCTGTTTTTT; size: .; J: TRBJ2-2; D: .; V: TRBV14
CDR3: CASSPDGDTDTQYF; DNA: TGCGCCAGCAGCCCTGACGGGGACACAGATACGCAGTATTTT; size: .; J: TRBJ2-3; D: .; V: TRBV5-1
CDR3: CASSLSDRGFHEQYF; DNA: TGCGCCAGCAGCTTGTCGGACAGGGGATTCCACGAGCAGTACTTC; size: .; J: TRBJ2-7; D: TRBD1; V: TRBV5-1
CDR3: CSVGLLMGDTQYF; DNA: TGCAGCGTTGGCCTCCTCATGGGGGATACGCAGTATTTT; size: .; J: TRBJ2-3; D: .; V: TRBV29-1
CDR3: CASSLMRGGGGTDTQYF; DNA: TGTGCCAGCAGTTTAATGAGGGGCGGGGGGGGCACAGATACGCAGTATTTT; size: .; J: TRBJ2-3; D: TRBD2; V: TRBV12-3/TRBV12-4
CDR3: CASSYTGKGTEAFF; DNA: TGTGCCAGCAGTTACACGGGGAAAGGCACTGAAGCTTTCTTT; size: few; J: TRBJ1-1; D: .; V: TRBV6-2/TRBV6-3
CDR3: CSVGEGGTDTQYF; DNA: TGCAGCGTTGGTGAGGGAGGCACAGATACGCAGTATTTT; size: .; J: TRBJ2-3; D: .; V: TRBV29-1
CDR3: CATSDPIGPYNEQFF; DNA: TGTGCCACCAGTGACCCGATCGGACCCTACAATGAGCAGTTCTTC; size: many; J: TRBJ2-1; D: .; V: TRBV24-1
CDR3: CASSVGGQGGTDTQYF; DNA: TGTGCCAGCAGCGTAGGGGGACAGGGGGGGACAGATACGCAGTATTTT; size: few; J: TRBJ2-3; D: TRBD1; V: TRBV9
CDR3: CATSTRTASNYGYTF; DNA: TGTGCCACCAGTACCAGGACAGCCTCGAACTATGGCTACACCTTC; size: few; J: TRBJ1-2; D: .; V: TRBV24-1
CDR3: CSVVAGGYEQYF; DNA: TGCAGCGTTGTCGCAGGGGGCTACGAGCAGTACTTC; size: few; J: TRBJ2-7; D: TRBD1; V: TRBV29-1
CDR3: CASSSTVRIPDTQYF; DNA: TGCGCCAGCAGCTCAACTGTGAGGATCCCAGATACGCAGTATTTT; size: few; J: TRBJ2-3; D: .; V: TRBV5-1
CDR3: CASSSDGRGEQYF; DNA: TGCGCCAGCAGCTCGGACGGAAGAGGCGAGCAGTACTTC; size: few; J: TRBJ2-7; D: .; V: TRBV5-1
CDR3: CSARGWGSLDEQFF; DNA: TGCAGTGCTAGAGGGTGGGGAAGTTTGGATGAGCAGTTCTTC; size: .; J: TRBJ2-1; D: .; V: TRBV20-1
CDR3: CATSDLRNNEQFF; DNA: TGTGCCACCAGTGACTTGAGGAACAATGAGCAGTTCTTC; size: many; J: TRBJ2-1; D: .; V: TRBV24-1
CDR3: CASSSGQGKIGTEAFF; DNA: TGTGCCAGCAGCTCGGGACAGGGAAAAATAGGCACTGAAGCTTTCTTT; size: few; J: TRBJ1-1; D: TRBD1; V: TRBV6-1
CDR3: CASSVSPGSYGYTF; DNA: TGTGCCAGCAGCGTATCCCCGGGCTCCTATGGCTACACCTTC; size: many; J: TRBJ1-2; D: .; V: TRBV9
CDR3: CASSLRGGNYGYTF; DNA: TGTGCCAGCAGTTTAAGGGGAGGTAACTATGGCTACACCTTC; size: many; J: TRBJ1-2; D: .; V: TRBV12-3/TRBV12-4
CDR3: CASSPNRGKPYEQYF; DNA: TGCGCCAGCAGCCCGAACAGGGGAAAGCCCTACGAGCAGTACTTC; size: few; J: TRBJ2-7; D: TRBD1; V: TRBV4-1
CDR3: CASSRGRGRGNTIYF; DNA: TGTGCCAGCAGCCGCGGCAGGGGGCGAGGAAACACCATATATTTT; size: .; J: TRBJ1-3; D: TRBD1; V: TRBV3-1
CDR3: CATSDRGQGYEQYF; DNA: TGTGCCACCAGTGACCGTGGACAGGGCTACGAGCAGTACTTC; size: few; J: TRBJ2-7; D: TRBD1; V: TRBV24-1
CDR3: CASSSPGSSHEQYF; DNA: TGTGCCAGTAGTTCTCCAGGGAGCTCCCACGAGCAGTACTTC; size: .; J: TRBJ2-7; D: .; V: TRBV19
CDR3: CASSPGGGGGETQYF; DNA: TGTGCCAGCAGCCCCGGAGGGGGAGGGGGGGAGACCCAGTACTTC; size: .; J: TRBJ2-5; D: .; V: TRBV4-2
CDR3: CASSQGTGGPPDF; DNA: TGCGCCAGCAGCCAAGGGACAGGGGGACCCCCGGACTTC; size: few; J: TRBJ2-7; D: TRBD1; V: TRBV4-3